This T cell receptor (beta chain) derives from a study of blood T cells in healthy people across ages. Study details: The template switching approach captured approximately one barcoded beta molecule for every two T cells.

Peripheral blood, around 9.4 milliliters per donor, was collected. Whole-study findings and limits: With naive T cell percentage, TCR beta diversity showed a strong correlation. The long-lived group displayed more naive CD4+ cells, plus higher diversity, than the aged donors did.

As regards this clonotype: Its specificity is unknown.

With a J-beta primer mix and a sample-barcoded 5' primer, a second PCR ran about 6 to 11 cycles. Each CDR3 protein is one row after TCRdb ran MiXCR on the 5' RACE reads. The sample lists around 1.5 million distinct CDR3 sequences, around 55% occurring once. In germline, CDR1 is DFQATT, CDR2 SNEGSKA (reference sequence). The CDR3 runs 11 residues. The V gene is TRBV20-1, the J gene TRBJ2-4; 7 bases align to TRBD1. The tail of the sequence fits TRBJ2-7 better, so the J call may be wrong. The specimen was blood. The TCR originated in a man aged 18 to 35 in good health. The chain's CDR3 is CSVKTGSEQYF. DNA for the CDR3: TGCAGTGTCAAGACAGGGTCCGAGCAGTACTTC.